Listed below are T cell receptor beta chains from one sample, sequenced in a study of cytomegalovirus exposure and HLA in healthy donors. The table came from immunoSEQ multiplex PCR; TCRdb's copy has only in-frame clones and leaves some out. The sample lists approximately 120,000 clones, 75% to 90% occurring once. Sample: PBMCs. These receptors originate from a young woman in good health and CMV-seropositive. The CDR3 runs from the conserved cysteine through the conserved F or W. The order of the fields is CDR3 DNA, CDR3 protein, D gene, V gene, J gene, clone size. D genes are given only for firm matches. Expanded clones are given a class, and other clones once, few, many or no size at all.

TGCGCCAGCAGCTTACCCTCCGGGAACGAGCAGTACTTC	CASSLPSGNEQYF	.	TRBV5-1	TRBJ2-7	.
TGTGCCAGCAGCTTGGCCTCGGGGGGCGGGACAGGGACTTATGGCTACACCTTC	CASSLASGGGTGTYGYTF	TRBD1	TRBV5-5	TRBJ1-2	.
TGTGCCAGCAGCTTAGGCGCCGCACAGGCCCAGACAGAAAAACTGTTTTTT	CASSLGAAQAQTEKLFF	.	TRBV7-6	TRBJ1-4	.
TGTGCCAGCAGCTTAGGCGGAGGATACGGAGAGACCCAGTACTTC	CASSLGGGYGETQYF	.	TRBV7-2	TRBJ2-5	.
TGTGCCAGCAGCCCCGCACGGGAAAACGAGCAGTACTTC	CASSPARENEQYF	.	TRBV11-2	TRBJ2-7	.
TGTGCCATCGAGGCGGGCGGTTCCACCGGGGAGCTGTTTTTT	CAIEAGGSTGELFF	.	TRBV10-3	TRBJ2-2	.
TGCGCCAGCAGCTTGTTGGTTACAGAAAACTATGGCTACACCTTC	CASSLLVTENYGYTF	.	TRBV5-1	TRBJ1-2	.
TGCGCCAGCAGCTTGGGGACAGGGGGCCGAAATGAAAAACTGTTTTTT	CASSLGTGGRNEKLFF	TRBD1	TRBV5-1	TRBJ1-4	.
TGTGCCGTTTCTCCGGGACACCATAGCAATCAGCCCCAGCATTTT	CAVSPGHHSNQPQHF	.	TRBV30	TRBJ1-5	.
TGTGCCAGCAGAAGAGGACAAGCGTTTCAAGAGACCCAGTACTTC	CASRRGQAFQETQYF	.	TRBV6-5	TRBJ2-5	.
TGTGCCAGTACTCCTCCGGGACAGGGGGACTATGGCTACACCTTC	CASTPPGQGDYGYTF	TRBD1	TRBV19	TRBJ1-2	.
TGTGCCAGTAGTATAGGAGGACTGGGGAGTCAGCCCCAGCATTTT	CASSIGGLGSQPQHF	.	TRBV19	TRBJ1-5	.
TGTGCCAGCTCTCCCACGGCCGACAGGCCAGCTTTCTATGGCTACACCTTC	CASSPTADRPAFYGYTF	.	TRBV18	TRBJ1-2	.
TGTGCCAGCAGTTTCCTCCTCGGGACAGGGCCGAATGAAAAACTGTTTTTT	CASSFLLGTGPNEKLFF	TRBD1	TRBV28	TRBJ1-4	once
TGTGCCAGCAGCCCTTGGACAGGCGGGAACACTGAAGCTTTCTTT	CASSPWTGGNTEAFF	TRBD1	TRBV7-9	TRBJ1-1	.
TGTGCCAGCAGCATTTACAGGGGATCCTACGAGCAGTACTTC	CASSIYRGSYEQYF	TRBD1	TRBV11-2	TRBJ2-7	.
TGTGCCAGCTCTGCCGAGGCAGGGGCCTACGAGCAGTACTTC	CASSAEAGAYEQYF	.	TRBV2	TRBJ2-7	.
TGTGCCAGCAGTTTAAGTAAGGGGGTGACTACTGAAAAACTGTTTTTT	CASSLSKGVTTEKLFF	.	TRBV27	TRBJ1-4	.
TGTGCCAGCAAGGCGGGAGGGCCTAATGAGCAGTTCTTC	CASKAGGPNEQFF	TRBD2	TRBV2	TRBJ2-1	.
TGTGCCAGCATCATAGGCGGATTCACCTTC	CASIIGGFTF	.	TRBV6-1	TRBJ1-2	.
TGTGCCAGCAGCCCTCAGGGGGCAGTCTCTGGAAACACCATATATTTT	CASSPQGAVSGNTIYF	TRBD1	TRBV2	TRBJ1-3	.
TGTGCCAGCAGTCCCCAACGTCTCTCGTTGCGGGGACAGATCTATGGCTACACCTTC	CASSPQRLSLRGQIYGYTF	TRBD1	TRBV28	TRBJ1-2	once
TGTGCCAGTAGTAAGGACTATAGCAATCAGCCCCAGCATTTT	CASSKDYSNQPQHF	.	TRBV19	TRBJ1-5	.
TGTGCCTGGAGCCAAGGACAGGGAACCTCTGGAAACACCATATATTTT	CAWSQGQGTSGNTIYF	TRBD1	TRBV30	TRBJ1-3	.
TGTGCCAGCAGCCCGGACAGGGCCTACGAGCAGTACTTC	CASSPDRAYEQYF	TRBD1	TRBV27	TRBJ2-7	.
TGTGCCAGCATTAAAACGGGCCTACAGGGTGTCGGCGAGCAGTACTTC	CASIKTGLQGVGEQYF	.	TRBV2	TRBJ2-7	.
TGTGCCTGGGCCTCCGCCGGGACAGGAAACACTGAAGCTTTCTTT	CAWASAGTGNTEAFF	TRBD1	TRBV30	TRBJ1-1	.
TGCGCCAGCAGCACAGGACAGGGGACGGGCACCGGGGAGCTGTTTTTT	CASSTGQGTGTGELFF	TRBD1	TRBV5-1	TRBJ2-2	once
TGTGCCAGCAGTGAAGCGAGGGGGGGCCTCAATGGCTACACCTTC	CASSEARGGLNGYTF	.	TRBV2	TRBJ1-2	.
TGTGCCATCAACGGACAGGGGGCATTGGATGAGCAGTTCTTC	CAINGQGALDEQFF	TRBD1	TRBV10-3	TRBJ2-1	.
TGCGCCAGCAGCTCCCAGGGGGGAGAAGGCTACACCTTC	CASSSQGGEGYTF	TRBD1	TRBV5-1	TRBJ1-2	.
TGCGCCAGCAGCGCGGACAGCTCGCTCTCCTACGAGCAGTACTTC	CASSADSSLSYEQYF	.	TRBV5-1	TRBJ2-7	.
TGTGCCAGCAGTCCCGGACAGGGCCACGATAGCTACACCTTC	CASSPGQGHDSYTF	TRBD1	TRBV6-1	TRBJ1-2	.
TGTGCCAGCAGCTCCCGGGGGTCCCTCACCATATATTTT	CASSSRGSLTIYF	.	TRBV7-9	TRBJ1-3	.
TGCGCCAGCAGCCCCGGGACTAGGGGGCAAGAGACCCAGTACTTC	CASSPGTRGQETQYF	TRBD2	TRBV5-1	TRBJ2-5	.
TGTGCCAGCACCCACAGGGGGAGGGCTAATGAAAAACTGTTTTTT	CASTHRGRANEKLFF	TRBD1	TRBV6-1	TRBJ1-4	.
TGTGCCAGCAGCCCCACCGTCAGGGAAAAACTGTTTTTT	CASSPTVREKLFF	.	TRBV7-2	TRBJ1-4	.
TGTGCCAGCTCACCGGACAGGGAAGATCAGCCCCAGCATTTT	CASSPDREDQPQHF	TRBD1	TRBV18	TRBJ1-5	.
TGCGCCAGCAGGACAGTGAACACTGAAGCTTTCTTT	CASRTVNTEAFF	.	TRBV5-1	TRBJ1-1	.
TGTGCCAGTACCCCCGGGACTTCCTCAAGCTATGGCTACACCTTC	CASTPGTSSSYGYTF	.	TRBV19	TRBJ1-2	once
TGTGCCAGCTCACCTCCCCCAGGAGGGACTGAAGCTTTCTTT	CASSPPPGGTEAFF	.	TRBV18	TRBJ1-1	.
TGTGCCAGCAGCCGCGAGGGGGGGACTACCATAGGCGGGGAGCTGTTTTTT	CASSREGGTTIGGELFF	.	TRBV11-3	TRBJ2-2	.
TGTGCCAGCAGTGCCTCTCAGGGGGGAACTGAAGCTTTCTTT	CASSASQGGTEAFF	TRBD1	TRBV28	TRBJ1-1	.
TGTGCCACCAGCACCCCCGGGGCTAGCGGGGATTTCCAGGAGACCCAGTACTTC	CATSTPGASGDFQETQYF	TRBD2	TRBV15	TRBJ2-5	.
TGTGCCAGCAGGATCCCAGGGGGGACATGGCACTTC	CASRIPGGTWHF	.	TRBV5-8	TRBJ2-7	.
TGTGCCAGCAGTTACTCTCAGGGGGCGTGGACTGAAGCTTTCTTT	CASSYSQGAWTEAFF	TRBD1	TRBV6-6	TRBJ1-1	.
TGTGCCAGCAGCCCCCAGGGACAGAATGAAAAACTGTTTTTT	CASSPQGQNEKLFF	TRBD1	TRBV9	TRBJ1-4	.
TGTGCCAGCCTTAAGACAGGGGGCACTCTGGGCACTGAAGCTTTCTTT	CASLKTGGTLGTEAFF	TRBD1	TRBV19	TRBJ1-1	.
TGTGCCTGGACCGCCCGGGACAGGGCAAGCGAGCAGTACTTC	CAWTARDRASEQYF	TRBD1	TRBV30	TRBJ2-7	.
TGTGCCAGCAGCGTAGATGGGACTAGCTTCGACGAGCAGTACTTC	CASSVDGTSFDEQYF	TRBD2	TRBV9	TRBJ2-7	.
TGTGCCAGTAGCCAAGAGCCGGGGTTGGGGCCCCTCCACTTT	CASSQEPGLGPLHF	.	TRBV4-2	TRBJ1-6	.
TGTGCCAGCAGTCCTCGGGGTAGCGGGAGCTACAATGAGCAGTTCTTC	CASSPRGSGSYNEQFF	TRBD2	TRBV6-4	TRBJ2-1	once
TGTGCCAGCAGCTTAGGAGCTCAGCCCCAGCATTTT	CASSLGAQPQHF	.	TRBV5-6	TRBJ1-5	.
TGTGCCAGCAGTTTAAGGGGGAACACTGAAGCTTTCTTT	CASSLRGNTEAFF	.	TRBV28	TRBJ1-1	.
TGTGCCAGCAGCAACCGGGGTGCAGATACGCAGTATTTT	CASSNRGADTQYF	.	TRBV9	TRBJ2-3	.
TGTGCCAGCAGTGAAGAGGGGGGGTGGGGCTATAATTCACCCCTCCACTTT	CASSEEGGWGYNSPLHF	.	TRBV6-1	TRBJ1-6	.
TGCGCCAGCGGCAATGCGGGAGAGGAGTTCTTC	CASGNAGEEFF	TRBD2	TRBV10-2	TRBJ2-1	.
TGCGCCAGCAGCCAGGCCCCAGGCGGGAGATTAAACAATGAGCAGTTCTTC	CASSQAPGGRLNNEQFF	TRBD2	TRBV4-1	TRBJ2-1	.
TGTGCCAGCAGTCCATGGACTAGCGGGCACACCGGGGAGCTGTTTTTT	CASSPWTSGHTGELFF	TRBD2	TRBV28	TRBJ2-2	once
TGTGCCAGCAGCCCCCGGGGGGGAATCTTAGGCACTGAAGCTTTCTTT	CASSPRGGILGTEAFF	.	TRBV11-1	TRBJ1-1	.